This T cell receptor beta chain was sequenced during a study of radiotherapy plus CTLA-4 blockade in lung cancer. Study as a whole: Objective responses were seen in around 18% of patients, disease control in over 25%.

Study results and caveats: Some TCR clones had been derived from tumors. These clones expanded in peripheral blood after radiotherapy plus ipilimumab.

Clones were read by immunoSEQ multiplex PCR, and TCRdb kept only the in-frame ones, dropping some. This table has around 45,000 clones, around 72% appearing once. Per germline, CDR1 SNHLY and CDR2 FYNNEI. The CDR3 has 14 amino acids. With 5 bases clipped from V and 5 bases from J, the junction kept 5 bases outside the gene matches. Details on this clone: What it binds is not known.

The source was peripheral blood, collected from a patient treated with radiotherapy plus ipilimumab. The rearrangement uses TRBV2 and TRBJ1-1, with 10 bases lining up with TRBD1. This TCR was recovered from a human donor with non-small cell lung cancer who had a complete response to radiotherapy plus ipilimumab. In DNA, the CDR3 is TGTGCCAGCAGTCAAGGACAGGGGGTAACTGAAGCTTTCTTT. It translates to CASSQGQGVTEAFF.